This T cell receptor beta chain originates from a study of blood T cells in healthy people across ages. Study outcomes and limitations: Researchers deemed the diversity estimates from one million T cells underestimates.

A note on this clonotype: The target antigen is unknown.

Germline assignment: CDR1 MNHEY and CDR2 SVGAGI. The CDR3 loop spans 14 amino acids. Trimming pared 2 bases from V and 5 bases from J, leaving 9 bases between. Primers used in a second PCR of about 6 to 11 cycles were a sample-barcoded 5' primer and a J-beta primer mix. Using its own MiXCR run on the 5' RACE reads, TCRdb lists one record per CDR3 protein. The sample shows some 1.5 million distinct CDR3 sequences, 28% of them seen only once. Each donor was a healthy Caucasian individual from Russia, aged about 6 to 100. Sequencing was carried out using blood. The source of this sequence is a woman aged 25 to 39 in good health. The rearrangement uses TRBV6-5 and TRBJ2-2; D is possibly TRBD2 (5 bases). DNA of the CDR3: TGTGCCAGCAGTTACGGTCCGGGAACCGGGGAGCTGTTTTTT. Its translation: CASSYGPGTGELFF.